A single sample is the source of the 3 T cell receptor beta chains below, sequenced in a study of blood T cells in healthy people across ages. PCR was performed a second time for roughly 7 to 11 cycles using a sample-barcoded 5' primer and a J-beta primer mix. TCRdb fed the 5' RACE reads into MiXCR, producing one record per CDR3 protein. The table records hundreds of thousands of distinct CDR3 sequences, approximately 50% of them present only once. The sequenced sample was blood. These receptor sequences come from a woman aged 55-69 years in good health.

This clonotype turned up a few times. This chain connects TRBV25-1 to TRBJ2-7; D not resolved. Trimming removed 1 base from V and 6 bases from J, with 7 bases in between. Germline V gene sequence: CDR1 MGHDK, CDR2 SYGVNS. The CDR3 is made up of 12 amino acids. The CDR3 protein is CASSEFGFEQYF. CDR3 nucleotide sequence: TGTGCCAGCAGTGAATTCGGATTCGAGCAGTACTTC.

V and J are TRBV5-5 and TRBJ1-2; 9 bases line up with TRBD1. The V gene end was trimmed by 2 bases and the J gene end by 8 bases; junction bases not matched to a gene: 7. Germline CDR1 is SGHKS and CDR2 is YYEKEE (reference sequence). The CDR3 has 14 amino acids. This CDR3 is CASSLMGQGLGYTF. The CDR3 coding sequence is TGTGCCAGCAGCTTAATGGGACAGGGTTTGGGCTACACCTTC.

The chain links TRBV3-1 to TRBJ1-1; D is undetermined. Germline V CDR1 and CDR2: LGHDT, YNNKEL (reference sequence). V was clipped by 4 bases and J by 3 bases, with 12 bases between them. The CDR3 extends over 14 amino acids. The CDR3 region is CASSLERRDTEAFF. CDR3 nucleotides: TGTGCCAGCAGCCTAGAGCGCCGGGACACTGAAGCTTTCTTT. The variable domain in full, with the rest retrieved from reference TRBV3-1 and TRBJ1-1, is DTAVSQTPKYLVTQMGNDKSIKCEQNLGHDTMYWYKQDSKKFLKIMFSYNNKELIINETVPNRFSPKSPDKAHLNLHINSLELGDSAVYFCASSLERRDTEAFFGQGTRLTVV.